This T cell receptor beta chain was retrieved from a study of cytomegalovirus exposure and HLA in healthy donors. Whole-study findings and limits: Later on, a genetic analysis was performed. It linked a missense variant in DCLRE1C with V- and J-gene trimming of TCR beta.

Germline V gene lookup returns CDR1 SGHVS and CDR2 FQNEAQ. CDR3 length: 16 residues. Trimming took 2 bases from V and 2 from J, leaving 14 bases between them. PCR was performed using 60 Vbeta and 13 Jbeta primers. Assay: immunoSEQ multiplex PCR; the TCRdb copy retains only in-frame clones and omits some. The sample holds roughly 55,000 clones; 55% to 85% are singletons and the top ten take 30% to 35%. As to this clone: Antigen unknown.

The sample was PBMCs. The rearrangement uses TRBV7-8 and TRBJ2-3; possible D gene TRBD2, 7 bases. The clonotype comes from a man aged 40-49 years in good health and CMV-seropositive. For the CDR3, the DNA is TGTGCCAGCAGCTTAATGGCGGGGGCCAACACAGATACGCAGTATTTT. Translation gives CASSLMAGANTDTQYF.